This is a list of T cell receptor beta chains from one sample in a study of a mutant IDH1 vaccine in newly diagnosed glioma. Profiling relied on immunoSEQ multiplex PCR, and the TCRdb table lists in-frame clones only, not all of them. Seen here are 50,000 to 75,000 clones, about 80% observed once, and the top ten hold approximately 6%. These receptors lack a known antigen. Sequencing used PBMCs, obtained from a glioma patient whose treatment included an IDH1 peptide vaccine. Every receptor here comes from a man aged 45-65 years with glioma. The CDR3 runs from the conserved cysteine through the conserved F or W. D genes are given only for firm matches. Not all rows give a size; the values are once, few, many and, for expanded clones, a class.

D,J,size,V,DNA,CDR3
TRBD2,TRBJ2-3,.,TRBV5-1,TGCGCCAGCAATAGCGGGACGAGGGCAGATACGCAGTATTTT,CASNSGTRADTQYF
TRBD2,TRBJ2-7,.,TRBV5-5,TGTGCCAGCAGCTTGCCGGGGGGAGCTGATCAGTACTTC,CASSLPGGADQYF
.,TRBJ1-1,.,TRBV19,TGTGTAACAGCTTTCAACACTGAAGCTTTCTTT,CVTAFNTEAFF
.,TRBJ2-7,.,TRBV4-1,TGCGCCAGCAGCCAAGATCGGCAGCTCACCTACGAGCAGTACTTC,CASSQDRQLTYEQYF
.,TRBJ2-7,.,TRBV11-2,TGTGCCAGCAGCTTAGGGACGGTCGAGCAGTACTTC,CASSLGTVEQYF
TRBD2,TRBJ2-2,.,TRBV5-6,TGTGCCAGCAGCCCCACGGCGGGGGCGAACACCGGGGAGCTGTTTTTT,CASSPTAGANTGELFF
TRBD2,TRBJ2-7,.,TRBV4-1,TGCGCCAGCAGCCGGACTAGCGGGGAAGAGCAGTACTTC,CASSRTSGEEQYF
.,TRBJ1-5,.,TRBV30,TGTGCCTGGAGCGGTCAGGGTCGTAATCAGCCCCAGCATTTT,CAWSGQGRNQPQHF
TRBD1,TRBJ1-2,many,TRBV30,TGTGCCTGGGGGCGGGACAGGCCTTATGGCTACACCTTC,CAWGRDRPYGYTF
.,TRBJ1-2,.,TRBV5-1,TGCGCCAGCAGCCCGGGTACAGGGGGCTACACCTTC,CASSPGTGGYTF
.,TRBJ2-2,.,TRBV7-9,TGTGCCAGCAGCCGTTCGGGAGCGGACACCGGGGAGCTGTTTTTT,CASSRSGADTGELFF
.,TRBJ2-1,.,TRBV7-9,TGTGCCAGCAGCTTGGGACACAATGAGCAGTTCTTC,CASSLGHNEQFF
.,TRBJ2-3,.,TRBV18,TGTGCCAGCTCACCATTCACAGATACGCAGTATTTT,CASSPFTDTQYF
.,TRBJ1-4,.,TRBV25-1,TGTGCCAGCAGTGCTCGGGGGGGAGGGAATGAAAAACTGTTTTTT,CASSARGGGNEKLFF
.,TRBJ1-1,.,TRBV5-1,TGCGCCAGCGAGGACGGAGCGAACACTGAAGCTTTCTTT,CASEDGANTEAFF
.,TRBJ1-5,few,TRBV20-1,TGCAGTGCAGGAGGGGCTCAGCCCCAGCATTTT,CSAGGAQPQHF
.,TRBJ2-5,.,TRBV29-1,TGCAGCGTTGTCGAGGTTCGAATGGCCCAGTACTTC,CSVVEVRMAQYF
.,TRBJ1-2,few,TRBV5-1,TGCGCCAGCAGCTTGCAACCCGGAGGGCCGATTCCTACCTATGGCTACACCTTC,CASSLQPGGPIPTYGYTF
TRBD2,TRBJ2-7,once,TRBV7-2,TGTGCCAGCAGCTCTAGCGGGGGGGCATACGAGCAGTACTTC,CASSSSGGAYEQYF
TRBD1,TRBJ2-1,.,TRBV6-1,TGTGCCAGCAGTGTCTGGACAGGGGATCCCAATGAGCAGTTCTTC,CASSVWTGDPNEQFF
.,TRBJ1-3,.,TRBV2,TGTGCCAGCAGTGTGTGGGGCCCGGGAGTATCTGGAAACACCATATATTTT,CASSVWGPGVSGNTIYF
.,TRBJ1-1,few,TRBV19,TGTGCCAGTAGTCTGAGGGGGATAGGAGCTTTCTTT,CASSLRGIGAFF
.,TRBJ1-2,.,TRBV2,TGTGCCAGCAGCGGGGCTCGGGAGGGCGGCTACACCTTC,CASSGAREGGYTF
TRBD2,TRBJ2-1,.,TRBV25-1,TGTGCCAGCAGTGAGGGAGCGGGATTAAATGAGCAGTTCTTC,CASSEGAGLNEQFF
TRBD1,TRBJ1-1,.,TRBV6-5,TGTGCCAGCAGCCTAACCGGGACAGGGCCCGAAGCTTTCTTT,CASSLTGTGPEAFF
.,TRBJ1-6,.,TRBV5-4,TGTGCCAGCAGTTCCCAGGATTCACCCCTCCACTTT,CASSSQDSPLHF
TRBD1,TRBJ1-4,.,TRBV5-1,TGCGCCAGCAGCCCAGGGTTAAGGGGGCGTGAAAAACTGTTTTTT,CASSPGLRGREKLFF
.,TRBJ1-5,.,TRBV7-2,TGTGCCAGCAGCTGGCTGACAGGATCGGATCAGCCCCAGCATTTT,CASSWLTGSDQPQHF
.,TRBJ2-3,.,TRBV5-4,TGTGCCAGCAGCTTGATAGGGGCAGATACGCAGTATTTT,CASSLIGADTQYF
.,TRBJ1-3,.,TRBV6-1,TGTGCCAGCAGTGAACCAGGGGACCCTGGAAACACCATATATTTT,CASSEPGDPGNTIYF
.,TRBJ2-3,.,TRBV2,TGTGCCAGCACCGAGAGGCCCACAGATACGCAGTATTTT,CASTERPTDTQYF
TRBD2,TRBJ2-7,.,TRBV18,TGTGCCAGCTCACCAAGGACTAGCTTTACCTACGAGCAGTACTTC,CASSPRTSFTYEQYF
TRBD1,TRBJ1-2,.,TRBV5-4,TGTGCCAGCAGCGCGGGACAGGGGGCAGGAAATGGCTACACCTTC,CASSAGQGAGNGYTF
.,TRBJ1-5,.,TRBV15,TGTGCCACGAAAAACCCGGAAGCTTTTCAGCCCCAGCATTTT,CATKNPEAFQPQHF
.,TRBJ2-1,.,TRBV11-2,TGTGCCAGCAGCCGTTCCAGGGGTACCTACAATGAGCAGTTCTTC,CASSRSRGTYNEQFF
.,TRBJ2-6,.,TRBV11-2,TGTGCCAGCACGACTTTCTCTGGGGCCAACGTCCTGACTTTC,CASTTFSGANVLTF
.,TRBJ2-6,.,TRBV14,TGTGCCAGCAGCCCAGGACGGAGCACTGGGGCCAACGTCCTGACTTTC,CASSPGRSTGANVLTF
.,TRBJ1-5,.,TRBV10-1,TGCGCCAGCAGGCTGTACCGGGACAACAATCAGCCCCAGCATTTT,CASRLYRDNNQPQHF
TRBD2,TRBJ2-3,.,TRBV4-3,TGCGCCAGCAGCCAAGAGGGGGGGGTTAGCACAGATACGCAGTATTTT,CASSQEGGVSTDTQYF
.,TRBJ1-5,.,TRBV6-6,TGTGCCAGCCGCCCTGCGGCCTCGGGTAATCAGCCCCAGCATTTT,CASRPAASGNQPQHF
.,TRBJ2-7,.,TRBV2,TGTGCCAGCAGTGAGAGGGGCCTATCGGGGCAGTACTTC,CASSERGLSGQYF
.,TRBJ2-6,few,TRBV5-1,TGCGCCAGCAGCGCCGCCACGGGGGCCAACGTCCTGACTTTC,CASSAATGANVLTF
TRBD1,TRBJ2-7,.,TRBV27,TGTGCCAGCTACCGACAGGGTAGCTACGAGCAGTACTTC,CASYRQGSYEQYF
.,TRBJ2-7,.,TRBV19,TGTGCCAGTAGTAGACGTGATCGACAGTACGAGCAGTACTTC,CASSRRDRQYEQYF
.,TRBJ2-3,once,TRBV7-2,TGTGCCAGCAGCTTAGACACAGATACGCAGTATTTT,CASSLDTDTQYF
TRBD1,TRBJ2-2,once,TRBV7-2,TGTGCCAGCAGCGATCAGACAGGGGCCGGGGAGCTGTTTTTT,CASSDQTGAGELFF
.,TRBJ1-3,.,TRBV7-2,TGTGCCAGCAGCTTTGATCAGGGGAGAGGAAACACCATATATTTT,CASSFDQGRGNTIYF
.,TRBJ2-2,.,TRBV9,TGTGCCAGCAGCCCCTCGAATCGGGGATTTGGCACCGGGGAGCTGTTTTTT,CASSPSNRGFGTGELFF
.,TRBJ1-2,few,TRBV6-1,TGTGCCAGCAGTGAAGAGGGTGAGTGGTATGGCTACACCTTC,CASSEEGEWYGYTF
.,TRBJ1-1,.,TRBV4-1,TGCGCCAGCAGCCCGACGGTACTGAACACTGAAGCTTTCTTT,CASSPTVLNTEAFF
.,TRBJ2-7,.,TRBV5-1,TGCGCCAGCAGCTTGGATGGCTCATCCTACGAGCAGTACTTC,CASSLDGSSYEQYF
.,TRBJ1-1,.,TRBV5-1,TGCGCCAGCAGCTTGTTCAGTATGAACCCTGAAGCTTTCTTT,CASSLFSMNPEAFF
TRBD2,TRBJ2-7,many,TRBV4-1,TGCGCCAGCAGCCCCTATAGCGGGAGGGCCTACGAGCAGTACTTC,CASSPYSGRAYEQYF
.,TRBJ1-5,.,TRBV18,TGTGCCAGCTCACCGTCAGAGAATCAGCCCCAGCATTTT,CASSPSENQPQHF
TRBD2,TRBJ2-1,few,TRBV2,TGTGCCAGCTTGGGACTAGCGGGAAAGGAGCAGTTCTTC,CASLGLAGKEQFF
.,TRBJ2-7,.,TRBV7-9,TGTGCCAGCAGCCCTGGGGCTGGCGAGCAGTACTTC,CASSPGAGEQYF
.,TRBJ2-7,.,TRBV7-9,TGTGCCAGCAGCCCAGGACAGTACGAGCAGTACTTC,CASSPGQYEQYF
TRBD1,TRBJ2-1,.,TRBV5-4,TGTGCCAGCAGCGCTCGCGACAGGGAGAACAATGAGCAGTTCTTC,CASSARDRENNEQFF
.,TRBJ1-5,few,TRBV5-1,TGCGCCAGCAGCCCGGGGGACGGTAGCAATCAGCCCCAGCATTTT,CASSPGDGSNQPQHF